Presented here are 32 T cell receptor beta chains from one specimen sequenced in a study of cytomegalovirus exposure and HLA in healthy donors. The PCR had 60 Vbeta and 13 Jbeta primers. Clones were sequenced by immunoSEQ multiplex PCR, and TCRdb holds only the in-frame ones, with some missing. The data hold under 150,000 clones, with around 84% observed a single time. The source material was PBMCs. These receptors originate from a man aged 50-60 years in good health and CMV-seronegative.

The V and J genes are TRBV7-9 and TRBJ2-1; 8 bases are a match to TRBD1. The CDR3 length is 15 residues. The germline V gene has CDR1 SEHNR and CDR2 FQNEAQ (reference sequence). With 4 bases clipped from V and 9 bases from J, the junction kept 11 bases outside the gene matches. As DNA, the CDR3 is TGTGCCAGCAGCTCCCGGGACAGGAGTCAGGGTGAGCAGTTCTTC. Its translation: CASSSRDRSQGEQFF.

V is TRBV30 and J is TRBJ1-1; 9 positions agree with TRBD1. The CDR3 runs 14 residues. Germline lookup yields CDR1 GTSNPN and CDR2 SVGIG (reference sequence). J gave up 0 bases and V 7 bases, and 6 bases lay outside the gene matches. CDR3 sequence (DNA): TGTGCCTCGACAGGGGGTTTCATGAACACTGAAGCTTTCTTT. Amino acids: CASTGGFMNTEAFF.

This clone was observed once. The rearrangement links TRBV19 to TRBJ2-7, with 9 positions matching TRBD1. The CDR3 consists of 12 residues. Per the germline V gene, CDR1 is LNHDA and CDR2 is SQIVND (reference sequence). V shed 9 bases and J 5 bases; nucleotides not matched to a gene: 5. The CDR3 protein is CASRDREDEQYF. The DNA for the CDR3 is TGTGCCAGCCGGGACAGGGAGGACGAGCAGTACTTC.

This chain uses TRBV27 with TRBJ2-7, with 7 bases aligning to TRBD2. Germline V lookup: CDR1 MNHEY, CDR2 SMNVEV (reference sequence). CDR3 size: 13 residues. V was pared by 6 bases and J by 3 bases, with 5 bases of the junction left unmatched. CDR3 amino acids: CASRKRGYYEQYF. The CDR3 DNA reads TGTGCCAGCAGAAAGCGGGGCTACTACGAGCAGTACTTC.

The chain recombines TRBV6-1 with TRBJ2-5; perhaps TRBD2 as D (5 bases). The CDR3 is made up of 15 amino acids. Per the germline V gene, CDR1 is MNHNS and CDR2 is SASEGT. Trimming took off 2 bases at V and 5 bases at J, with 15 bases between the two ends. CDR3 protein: CASSELWVRGETQYF. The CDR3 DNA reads TGTGCCAGCAGTGAATTGTGGGTTAGAGGGGAGACCCAGTACTTC.

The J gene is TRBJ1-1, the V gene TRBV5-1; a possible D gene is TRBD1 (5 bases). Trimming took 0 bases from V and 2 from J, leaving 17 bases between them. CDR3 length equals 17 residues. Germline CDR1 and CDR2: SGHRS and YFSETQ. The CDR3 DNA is TGCGCCAGCAGCTTGGGTAGGAGTCTTAGGGGAAACACTGAAGCTTTCTTT. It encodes CASSLGRSLRGNTEAFF.

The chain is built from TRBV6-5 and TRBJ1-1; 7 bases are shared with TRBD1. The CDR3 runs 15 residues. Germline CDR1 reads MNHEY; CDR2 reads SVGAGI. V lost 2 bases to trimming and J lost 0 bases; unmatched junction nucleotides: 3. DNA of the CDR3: TGTGCCAGCAGTTACGACAGGGTCATGAACACTGAAGCTTTCTTT. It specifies CASSYDRVMNTEAFF.

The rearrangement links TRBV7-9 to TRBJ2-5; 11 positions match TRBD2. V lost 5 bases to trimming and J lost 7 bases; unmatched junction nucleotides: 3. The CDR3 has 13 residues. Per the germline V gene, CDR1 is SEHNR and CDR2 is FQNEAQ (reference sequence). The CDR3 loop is CASSPGLAGTQYF. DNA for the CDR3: TGTGCCAGCAGCCCTGGACTAGCGGGGACCCAGTACTTC.

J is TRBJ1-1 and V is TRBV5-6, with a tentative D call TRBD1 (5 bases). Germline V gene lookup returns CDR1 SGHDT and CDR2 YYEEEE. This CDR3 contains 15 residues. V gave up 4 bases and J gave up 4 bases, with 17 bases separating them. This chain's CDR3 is CASSTLEGVRTEAFF. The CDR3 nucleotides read TGTGCCAGCAGCACTCTTGAAGGGGTGCGCACTGAAGCTTTCTTT.

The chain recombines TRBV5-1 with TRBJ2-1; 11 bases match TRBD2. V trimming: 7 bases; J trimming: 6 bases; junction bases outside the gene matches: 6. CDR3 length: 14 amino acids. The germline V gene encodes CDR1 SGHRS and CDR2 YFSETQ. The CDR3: CASGRLAGSNEQFF. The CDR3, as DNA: TGCGCCAGCGGCCGACTAGCGGGGAGCAATGAGCAGTTCTTC.

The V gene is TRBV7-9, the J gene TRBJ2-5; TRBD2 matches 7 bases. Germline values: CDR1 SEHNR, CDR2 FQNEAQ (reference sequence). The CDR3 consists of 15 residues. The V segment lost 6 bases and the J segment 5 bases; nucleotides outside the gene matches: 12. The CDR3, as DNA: TGTGCCAGCAGTTTTAGTGGGGGGGGGACGGAGACCCAGTACTTC. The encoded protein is CASSFSGGGTETQYF.

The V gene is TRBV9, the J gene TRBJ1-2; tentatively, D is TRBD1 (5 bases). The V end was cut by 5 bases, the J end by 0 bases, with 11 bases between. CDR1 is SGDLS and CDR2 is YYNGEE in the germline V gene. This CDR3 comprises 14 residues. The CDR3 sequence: CASSMGGSNYGYTF. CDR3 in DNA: TGTGCCAGCAGTATGGGGGGATCTAACTATGGCTACACCTTC.

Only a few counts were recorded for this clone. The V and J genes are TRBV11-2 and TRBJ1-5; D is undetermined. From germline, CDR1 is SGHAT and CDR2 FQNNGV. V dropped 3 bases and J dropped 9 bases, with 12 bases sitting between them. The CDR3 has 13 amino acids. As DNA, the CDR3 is TGTGCCAGCAGCTTCGATCACTCGAGGCCCCAGCATTTT. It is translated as CASSFDHSRPQHF.

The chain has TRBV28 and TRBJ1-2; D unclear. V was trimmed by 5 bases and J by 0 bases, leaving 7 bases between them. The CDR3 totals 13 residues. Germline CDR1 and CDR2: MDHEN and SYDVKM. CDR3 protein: CASSLTANYGYTF. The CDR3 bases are TGTGCCAGCAGTCTCACAGCTAACTATGGCTACACCTTC.

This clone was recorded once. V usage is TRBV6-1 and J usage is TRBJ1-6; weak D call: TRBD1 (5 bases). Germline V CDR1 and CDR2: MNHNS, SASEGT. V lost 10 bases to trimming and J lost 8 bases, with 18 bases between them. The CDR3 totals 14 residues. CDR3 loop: CATSQIRVDSPLHF. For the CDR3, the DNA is TGTGCCACGTCACAGATCAGGGTCGATTCACCCCTCCACTTT.

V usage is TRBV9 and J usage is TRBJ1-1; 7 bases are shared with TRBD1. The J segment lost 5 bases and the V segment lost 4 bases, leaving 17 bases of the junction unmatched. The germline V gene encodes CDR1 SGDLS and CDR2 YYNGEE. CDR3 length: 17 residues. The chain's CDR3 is CASSQQSGTDMRTEAFF. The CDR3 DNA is TGTGCCAGCAGCCAACAGTCCGGGACAGATATGAGAACTGAAGCTTTCTTT.

The CDR3 DNA follows: TGTGCCAGCAGTTTCCTCGGCGGGGGGGGCAGGGATACGCAGTATTTT. Translating it yields CASSFLGGGGRDTQYF. The chain joins TRBV6-5 to TRBJ2-3; 9 nucleotides line up with TRBD2. The V and J ends lost 4 bases and 6 bases, in that order; junction bases with no gene match: 11. The germline gives CDR1 MNHEY, CDR2 SVGAGI. This CDR3 has 16 residues.

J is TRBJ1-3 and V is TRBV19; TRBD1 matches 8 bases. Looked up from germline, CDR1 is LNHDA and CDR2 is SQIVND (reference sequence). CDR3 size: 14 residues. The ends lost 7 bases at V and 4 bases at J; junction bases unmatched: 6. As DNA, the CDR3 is TGTGCCAGTACCGAGACAGGGGTCGGAAACACCATATATTTT. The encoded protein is CASTETGVGNTIYF.

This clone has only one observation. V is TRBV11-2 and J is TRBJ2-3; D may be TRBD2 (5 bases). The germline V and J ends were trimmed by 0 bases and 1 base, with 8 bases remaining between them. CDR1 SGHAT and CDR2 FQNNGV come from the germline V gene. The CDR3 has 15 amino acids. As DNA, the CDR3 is TGTGCCAGCAGCTTAGAGAGGGCTGGCACAGATACGCAGTATTTT. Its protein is CASSLERAGTDTQYF.

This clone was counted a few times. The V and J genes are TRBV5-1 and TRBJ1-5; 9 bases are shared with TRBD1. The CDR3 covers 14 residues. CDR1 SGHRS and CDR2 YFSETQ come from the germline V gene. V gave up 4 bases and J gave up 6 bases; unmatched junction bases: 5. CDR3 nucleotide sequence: TGCGCCAGCAGCCTCACAGGGGGCTTTCAGCCCCAGCATTTT. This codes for CASSLTGGFQPQHF.

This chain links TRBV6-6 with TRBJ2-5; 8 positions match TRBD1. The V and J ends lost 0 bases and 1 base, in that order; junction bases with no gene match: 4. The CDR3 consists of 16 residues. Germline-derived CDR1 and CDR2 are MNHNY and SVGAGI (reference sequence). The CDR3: CASSYSRGQGQETQYF. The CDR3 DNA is TGTGCCAGCAGTTACTCTCGTGGACAGGGCCAAGAGACCCAGTACTTC.

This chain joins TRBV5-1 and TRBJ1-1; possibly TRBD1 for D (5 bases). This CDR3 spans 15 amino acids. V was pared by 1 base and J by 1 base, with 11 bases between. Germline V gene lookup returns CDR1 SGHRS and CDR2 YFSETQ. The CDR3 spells CASSLYQGRNTEAFF. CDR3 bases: TGCGCCAGCAGCTTGTATCAGGGAAGGAACACTGAAGCTTTCTTT.

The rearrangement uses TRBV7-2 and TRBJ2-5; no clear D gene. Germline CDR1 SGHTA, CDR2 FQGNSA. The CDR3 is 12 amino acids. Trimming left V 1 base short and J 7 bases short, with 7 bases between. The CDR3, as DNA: TGTGCCAGCAGCTTAGAATCGCGGACCCAGTACTTC. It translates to CASSLESRTQYF.

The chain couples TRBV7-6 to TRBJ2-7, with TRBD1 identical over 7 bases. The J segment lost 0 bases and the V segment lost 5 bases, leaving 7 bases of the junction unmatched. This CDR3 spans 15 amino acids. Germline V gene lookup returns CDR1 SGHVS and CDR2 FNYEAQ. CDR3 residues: CASSVDREPSYEQYF. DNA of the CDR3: TGTGCCAGCAGCGTCGACAGGGAACCCTCCTACGAGCAGTACTTC.

The CDR3 nucleotides read TGTGCCAGTAGTATTCGGCGGGGGGGCGCTGAGCAGTTCTTC. Translated, it gives CASSIRRGGAEQFF. The V and J genes are TRBV19 and TRBJ2-1; 9 nucleotides match TRBD2. Germline lookup yields CDR1 LNHDA and CDR2 SQIVND (reference sequence). The CDR3 runs 14 residues. V trimming: 3 bases; J trimming: 9 bases; junction bases outside the gene matches: 6.

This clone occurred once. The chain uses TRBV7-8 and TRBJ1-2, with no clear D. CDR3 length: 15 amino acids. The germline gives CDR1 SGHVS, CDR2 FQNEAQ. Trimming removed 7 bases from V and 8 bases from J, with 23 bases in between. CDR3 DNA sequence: TGTGCCAGCACCCTTCATATGGGCACACAACCGGGCTACACCTTC. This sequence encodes CASTLHMGTQPGYTF.

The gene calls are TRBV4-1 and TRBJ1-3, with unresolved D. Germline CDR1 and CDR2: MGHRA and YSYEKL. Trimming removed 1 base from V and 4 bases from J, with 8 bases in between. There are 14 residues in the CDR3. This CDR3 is CASSQVRQGNTIYF. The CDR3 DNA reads TGCGCCAGCAGCCAAGTGCGGCAGGGAAACACCATATATTTT.

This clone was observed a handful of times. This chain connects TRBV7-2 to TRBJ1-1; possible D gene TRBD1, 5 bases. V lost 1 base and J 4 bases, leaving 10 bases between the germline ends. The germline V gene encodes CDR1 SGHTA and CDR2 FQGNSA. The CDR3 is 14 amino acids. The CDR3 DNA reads TGTGCCAGCAGCTTAGAGAGGGGAGGCACTGAAGCTTTCTTT. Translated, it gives CASSLERGGTEAFF.

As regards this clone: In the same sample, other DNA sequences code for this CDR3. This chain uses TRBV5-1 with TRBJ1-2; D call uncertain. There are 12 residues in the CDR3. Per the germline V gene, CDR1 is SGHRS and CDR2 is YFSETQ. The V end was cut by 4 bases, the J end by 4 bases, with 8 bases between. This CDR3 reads CASSLGSYGYTF. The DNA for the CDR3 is TGCGCCAGCAGCCTAGGAAGCTATGGCTACACCTTC.

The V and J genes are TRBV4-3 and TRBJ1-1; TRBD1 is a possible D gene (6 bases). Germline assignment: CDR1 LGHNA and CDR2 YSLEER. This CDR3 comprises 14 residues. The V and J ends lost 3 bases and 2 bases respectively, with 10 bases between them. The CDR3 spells CASSQTGDNTEAFF. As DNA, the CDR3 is TGCGCCAGCAGCCAGACAGGTGACAACACTGAAGCTTTCTTT.

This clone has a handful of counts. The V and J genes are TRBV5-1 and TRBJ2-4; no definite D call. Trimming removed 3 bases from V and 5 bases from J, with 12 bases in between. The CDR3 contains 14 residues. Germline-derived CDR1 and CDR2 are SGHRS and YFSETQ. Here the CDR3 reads CASSSLPQENIQYF. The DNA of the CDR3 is TGCGCCAGCAGCTCCCTCCCCCAGGAAAACATTCAGTACTTC.

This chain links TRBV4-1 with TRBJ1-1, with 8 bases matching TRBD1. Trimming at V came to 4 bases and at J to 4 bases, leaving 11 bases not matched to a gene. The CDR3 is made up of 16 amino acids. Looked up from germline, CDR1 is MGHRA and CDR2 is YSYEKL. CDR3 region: CASSPLGTGGSTEAFF. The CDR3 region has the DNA TGCGCCAGCAGCCCACTCGGGACAGGAGGAAGCACTGAAGCTTTCTTT.